Shown below are 23 T cell receptor beta chains from a single sample sequenced in a study of identical twins. TCRdb re-analysed the 5' RACE reads in MiXCR, keeping a single row per CDR3 protein. The sample yields just over 500,000 distinct CDR3 sequences, roughly a fifth seen once. This same sample was also part of a study on T cells expressing NK-cell markers.

Sequencing was performed on CD4+ T cells sorted from blood. The receptors derive from a woman aged 18-30 years in good health.

This clonotype was detected many times. The rearrangement links TRBV20-1 to TRBJ1-5, with 7 bases fitting TRBD1. CDR3 length: 17 residues. Germline values: CDR1 DFQATT, CDR2 SNEGSKA (reference sequence). Trimming removed 3 bases from V and 1 base from J; junction bases left unmatched: 12. In nucleotides, the CDR3 is TGCAGTGCTAGCCGTTCAGACAGGGTCCGGAGCAATCAGCCCCAGCATTTT. Translation: CSASRSDRVRSNQPQHF.

The V gene is TRBV10-1, the J gene TRBJ1-4; D call uncertain. V was cut by 3 bases and J by 6 bases, with 11 bases left in between. Germline V gene sequence: CDR1 WNHNN, CDR2 SYGVQD (reference sequence). The CDR3 spans 14 residues. CDR3 DNA sequence: TGCGCCAGCAGTGAATCGGGGAGGGATGAAAAACTGTTTTTT. Encoded protein: CASSESGRDEKLFF.

The chain links TRBV7-2 to TRBJ2-1; D might be TRBD1 (6 bases). V lost 4 bases and J 4 bases, leaving 14 bases between the germline ends. The germline gives CDR1 SGHTA, CDR2 FQGNSA. The CDR3 spans 15 residues. The CDR3 loop reads CASSYLAGVYNEQFF. DNA for the CDR3: TGTGCCAGCAGCTACCTAGCAGGGGTTTACAATGAGCAGTTCTTC.

This clonotype appeared a few times. V usage is TRBV6-1 and J usage is TRBJ2-3; weak D call: TRBD2 (6 bases). Per germline, CDR1 MNHNS and CDR2 SASEGT. This CDR3 is built from 15 residues. V dropped 5 bases and J dropped 0 bases, with 12 bases sitting between them. CDR3 region: CASSPLAKSTDTQYF. CDR3 DNA sequence: TGTGCCAGCAGTCCTCTAGCGAAGAGCACAGATACGCAGTATTTT.

This clonotype has just a few counts. The chain combines TRBV6-5 with TRBJ1-3; D is undetermined. Between the trimmed V and J ends, which lost 3 bases and 0 bases, there was a span of 3 bases. The CDR3 spans 13 residues. Germline V lookup: CDR1 MNHEY, CDR2 SVGAGI. The CDR3 loop reads CASSYLSGNTIYF. The CDR3 DNA reads TGTGCCAGCAGTTATCTCTCTGGAAACACCATATATTTT.

The sample holds a few counts of this clonotype. This chain connects TRBV20-1 to TRBJ2-7; the D call may be TRBD1 or TRBD2 (6 bases each). CDR1 DFQATT and CDR2 SNEGSKA come from the germline V gene (reference sequence). The V and J ends lost 5 bases and 4 bases respectively, with 18 bases between them. The CDR3 spans 14 residues. This CDR3 reads CSARPVQGTYEQYF. CDR3 in DNA: TGCAGTGCTCGTCCGGTTCAGGGGACTTACGAGCAGTACTTC.

CDR3 in amino acids: CSARIGFGEKLFF. CDR3 DNA sequence: TGCAGTGCGAGGATAGGATTCGGGGAAAAACTGTTTTTT. The chain employs TRBV20-1 and TRBJ1-4, with D unresolved. The CDR3 extends over 13 amino acids. Germline V gene sequence: CDR1 DFQATT, CDR2 SNEGSKA (reference sequence). The germline V and J ends were trimmed by 6 bases and 8 bases, with 16 bases remaining between them.

In its sample, this clonotype was seen a few times. The chain combines TRBV20-1 with TRBJ1-2; D unclear. The V end lost 3 bases, the J end lost 2 bases, and 13 bases lay between the germline ends. The CDR3 contains 14 residues. Germline CDR1 and CDR2: DFQATT and SNEGSKA (reference sequence). The CDR3 sequence is CSARSVLGNYGYTF. CDR3 sequence (DNA): TGCAGTGCTAGGTCGGTGCTCGGAAACTATGGCTACACCTTC.

This clonotype showed up just a few times. This rearrangement joins TRBV5-1 to TRBJ2-7; 7 bases map to TRBD2. Looked up from germline, CDR1 is SGHRS and CDR2 is YFSETQ. The CDR3 runs 15 residues. The J segment lost 0 bases and the V segment lost 0 bases, leaving 3 bases of the junction unmatched. The CDR3 coding sequence is TGCGCCAGCAGCTTGGGCCTAGCGGACTCCTACGAGCAGTACTTC. It is translated as CASSLGLADSYEQYF.

The V gene is TRBV12-3 or TRBV12-4, the J gene TRBJ2-1, with 7 bases fitting TRBD2. The junction had 14 bases not matched to a gene; V was cut back by 6 bases and J by 3 bases. The CDR3 spans 17 residues. In DNA, the CDR3 is TGTGCCAGCAGCCCGGGGCGGCGGGGAGGGGTCTACAATGAGCAGTTCTTC. Residues: CASSPGRRGGVYNEQFF.

This chain connects TRBV29-1 to TRBJ1-5, with D perhaps matching TRBD1 (5 bases). Germline CDR1 reads SQVTM; CDR2 reads ANQGSEA. The CDR3 totals 12 residues. The V end was cut by 4 bases, the J end by 4 bases, with 8 bases between. The CDR3 region is CSVGQPNQPQHF. The CDR3 nucleotides read TGCAGCGTTGGACAGCCAAATCAGCCCCAGCATTTT.

This clonotype was counted a single time. The CDR3 loop reads CASSSVGQPQHF. The CDR3 DNA follows: TGTGCCAGCAGCTCAGTGGGGCAGCCCCAGCATTTT. The chain joins TRBV7-9 to TRBJ1-5; unclear D gene. Germline V CDR1 and CDR2: SEHNR, FQNEAQ (reference sequence). This CDR3 contains 12 residues. V dropped 4 bases and J dropped 7 bases, with 8 bases sitting between them.

This clonotype has only a few counts. This chain joins TRBV20-1 and TRBJ2-1, with TRBD2 identical over 10 bases. This CDR3 region has 15 residues. The junction had 7 bases not matched to a gene; V was cut back by 5 bases and J by 3 bases. The germline V gene has CDR1 DFQATT and CDR2 SNEGSKA (reference sequence). DNA for the CDR3: TGCAGTGCTCAGCTAGCGGGGGCGATCTACAATGAGCAGTTCTTC. Its protein product is CSAQLAGAIYNEQFF.

This clonotype has a handful of counts. The chain carries TRBV15 and TRBJ1-2; possibly TRBD1 for D (5 bases). Germline CDR1 and CDR2: LNHNV and YYDKDF (reference sequence). Deletions cut 0 bases from V and 4 bases from J, with 9 bases between. CDR3 length equals 14 residues. CDR3 amino acids: CATSREGTGYGYTF. DNA of the CDR3: TGTGCCACCAGCAGAGAGGGAACAGGCTATGGCTACACCTTC.

V is TRBV12-3 or TRBV12-4 and J is TRBJ1-6; D is unclear. CDR3 length equals 13 residues. V was clipped by 3 bases and J by 10 bases, with 10 bases between them. As DNA, the CDR3 is TGTGCCAGCAGTTTGCAGGTAGAATCACCCCTCCACTTT. Translating gives CASSLQVESPLHF.

The rearrangement links TRBV12-5 to TRBJ2-5; 7 nucleotides match TRBD2. CDR1 is LGHNT, CDR2 FRNRAP, per germline. The V and J ends lost 5 bases and 5 bases, in that order; junction bases with no gene match: 8. The CDR3 has 14 amino acids. The CDR3 bases are TGTGCTAGTGGTCCAAACCGGGACTATGAGACCCAGTACTTC. This codes for CASGPNRDYETQYF.

This clonotype was seen more than once but under ten times. The chain combines TRBV29-1 with TRBJ1-1, with D tentatively TRBD1 (6 bases). Trimming shortened V by 5 bases and J by 3 bases, and 13 bases separated the two germline ends. The CDR3 has 13 residues. Germline V gene lookup returns CDR1 SQVTM and CDR2 ANQGSEA. The CDR3 DNA sequence: TGCAGCGTTCACAGGGAGATGTACACTGAAGCTTTCTTT. Residues: CSVHREMYTEAFF.

The chain combines TRBV5-6 with TRBJ1-1; D is ambiguous. This CDR3 comprises 15 residues. The germline V and J ends were trimmed by 0 bases and 6 bases, with 15 bases remaining between them. Per the germline V gene, CDR1 is SGHDT and CDR2 is YYEEEE. DNA for the CDR3: TGTGCCAGCAGCTTGGACGGATTCCCGCGGGCTGAAGCTTTCTTT. Protein product: CASSLDGFPRAEAFF.

The chain employs TRBV20-1 and TRBJ2-1; 10 bases map to TRBD2. Germline assignment: CDR1 DFQATT and CDR2 SNEGSKA (reference sequence). This CDR3 has 15 residues. Germline trimming cut 3 bases from V and 8 bases from J; bases unmatched to any gene: 10. The CDR3 protein is CSARLLAGINDEQFF. CDR3 bases: TGCAGTGCTAGGCTACTAGCGGGAATCAACGATGAGCAGTTCTTC.

This sequence joins TRBV29-1 and TRBJ1-4; TRBD1 might be the D (5 bases). Looked up from germline, CDR1 is SQVTM and CDR2 is ANQGSEA. Trimming left V 4 bases short and J 6 bases short, with 9 bases between. This CDR3 has 12 residues. The chain's CDR3 is CSVVSGDEKLFF. CDR3 DNA sequence: TGCAGCGTTGTTTCGGGGGATGAAAAACTGTTTTTT.

This sequence joins TRBV20-1 and TRBJ2-2; maybe TRBD2 (5 bases). Germline V gene sequence: CDR1 DFQATT, CDR2 SNEGSKA (reference sequence). Trimming took off 1 base at V and 12 bases at J, with 12 bases between the two ends. The CDR3 contains 12 residues. CDR3 amino acids: CSARAGDSQLFF. The CDR3 DNA follows: TGCAGTGCTAGAGCCGGGGATTCACAGCTGTTTTTT.

CDR3 region: CASSGGTGTSTNRRSSYEQYF. CDR3 DNA sequence: TGTGCCAGCAGCGGGGGTACAGGCACCTCGACGAACCGAAGGAGCTCCTACGAGCAGTACTTC. This chain connects TRBV4-2 to TRBJ2-7; D is tentatively TRBD1 or TRBD2 (5 bases each). Deletions cut 5 bases from V and 0 bases from J, with 32 bases between. The germline V gene encodes CDR1 LGHNA and CDR2 YNFKEQ. The CDR3 extends over 21 amino acids.

J is TRBJ2-3 and V is TRBV15, with unresolved D. The CDR3 is 15 residues long. CDR1 LNHNV and CDR2 YYDKDF come from the germline V gene (reference sequence). Trimming pared 0 bases from V and 6 bases from J, leaving 13 bases between. The DNA for the CDR3 is TGTGCCACCAGCAGAGATCCGTCCCTCGGGGATACGCAGTATTTT. Residues: CATSRDPSLGDTQYF.